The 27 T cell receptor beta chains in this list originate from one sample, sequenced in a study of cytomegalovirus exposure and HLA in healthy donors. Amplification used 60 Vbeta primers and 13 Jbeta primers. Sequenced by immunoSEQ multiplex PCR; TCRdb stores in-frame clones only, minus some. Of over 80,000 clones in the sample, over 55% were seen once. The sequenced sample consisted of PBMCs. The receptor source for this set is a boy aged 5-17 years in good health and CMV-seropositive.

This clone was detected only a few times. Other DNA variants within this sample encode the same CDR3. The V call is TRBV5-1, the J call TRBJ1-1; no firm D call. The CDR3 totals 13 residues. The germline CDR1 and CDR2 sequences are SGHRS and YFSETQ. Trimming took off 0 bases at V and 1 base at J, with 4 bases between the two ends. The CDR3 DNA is TGCGCCAGCAGCTTGGCCGGGAACACTGAAGCTTTCTTT. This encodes CASSLAGNTEAFF.

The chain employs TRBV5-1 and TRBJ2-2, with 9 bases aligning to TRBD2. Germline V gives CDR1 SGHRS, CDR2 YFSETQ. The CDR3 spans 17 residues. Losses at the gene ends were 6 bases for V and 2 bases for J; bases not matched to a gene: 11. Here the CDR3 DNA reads TGCGCCAGCACTACCGGGACTAGCAGCCTTAACACCGGGGAGCTGTTTTTT. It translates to CASTTGTSSLNTGELFF.

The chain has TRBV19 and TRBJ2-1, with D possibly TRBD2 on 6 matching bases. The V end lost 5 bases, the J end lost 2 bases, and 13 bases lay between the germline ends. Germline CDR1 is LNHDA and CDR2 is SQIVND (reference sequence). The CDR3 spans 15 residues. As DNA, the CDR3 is TGTGCCAGTAGTTCGGGGACTTTGGCCTACAATGAGCAGTTCTTC. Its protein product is CASSSGTLAYNEQFF.

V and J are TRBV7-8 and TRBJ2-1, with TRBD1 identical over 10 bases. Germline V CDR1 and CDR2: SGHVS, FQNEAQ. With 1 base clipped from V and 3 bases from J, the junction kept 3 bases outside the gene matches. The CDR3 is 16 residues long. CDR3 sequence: CASSLEGDRGYNEQFF. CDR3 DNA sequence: TGTGCCAGCAGCTTAGAAGGGGACAGGGGCTACAATGAGCAGTTCTTC. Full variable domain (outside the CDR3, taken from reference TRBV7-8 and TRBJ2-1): GAGVSQSPRYKVAKRGQDVALRCDPISGHVSLFWYQQALGQGPEFLTYFQNEAQLDKSGLPSDRFFAERPEGSVSTLKIQRTQQEDSAVYLCASSLEGDRGYNEQFFGPGTRLTVL.

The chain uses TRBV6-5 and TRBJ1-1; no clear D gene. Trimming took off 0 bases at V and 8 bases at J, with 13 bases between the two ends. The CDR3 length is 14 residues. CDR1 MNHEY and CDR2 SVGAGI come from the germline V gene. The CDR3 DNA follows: TGTGCCAGCAGTTACTCGGGCAGCCAAACAGAAGCTTTCTTT. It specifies CASSYSGSQTEAFF.

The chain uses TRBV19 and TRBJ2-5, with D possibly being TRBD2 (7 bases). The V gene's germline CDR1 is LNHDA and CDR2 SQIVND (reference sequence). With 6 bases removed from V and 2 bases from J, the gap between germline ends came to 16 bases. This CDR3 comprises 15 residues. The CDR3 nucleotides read TGTGCCAGTAGATCTGAGGGGGGGCCACAAGAGACCCAGTACTTC. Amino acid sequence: CASRSEGGPQETQYF.

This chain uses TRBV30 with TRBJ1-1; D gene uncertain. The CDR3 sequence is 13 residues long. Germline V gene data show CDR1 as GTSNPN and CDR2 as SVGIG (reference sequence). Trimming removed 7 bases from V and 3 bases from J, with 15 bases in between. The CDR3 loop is CASLYTSYTEAFF. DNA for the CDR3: TGTGCCTCTTTGTACACGTCCTACACTGAAGCTTTCTTT.

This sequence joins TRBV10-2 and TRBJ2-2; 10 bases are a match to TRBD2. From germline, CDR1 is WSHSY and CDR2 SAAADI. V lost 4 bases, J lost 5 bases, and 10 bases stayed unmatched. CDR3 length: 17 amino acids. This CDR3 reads CASSVASGGLETGELFF. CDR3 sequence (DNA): TGCGCCAGCAGTGTGGCTAGCGGGGGCCTGGAGACCGGGGAGCTGTTTTTT.

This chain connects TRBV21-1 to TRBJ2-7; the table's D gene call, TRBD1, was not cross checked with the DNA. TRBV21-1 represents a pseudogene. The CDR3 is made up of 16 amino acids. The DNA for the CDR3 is TGTGCCAGCAGCAAAGAACGGGACAGAGTCGTATACGAGCAGTACTTC. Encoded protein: CASSKERDRVVYEQYF.

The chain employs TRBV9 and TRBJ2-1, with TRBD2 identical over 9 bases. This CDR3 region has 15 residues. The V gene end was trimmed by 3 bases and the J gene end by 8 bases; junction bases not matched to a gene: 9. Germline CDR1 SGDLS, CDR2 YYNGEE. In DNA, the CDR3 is TGTGCCAGCAGCGGTAGCGGGAGAGGCAGCGATGAGCAGTTCTTC. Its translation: CASSGSGRGSDEQFF. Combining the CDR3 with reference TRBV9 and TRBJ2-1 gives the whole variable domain DSGVTQTPKHLITATGQRVTLRCSPRSGDLSVYWYQQSLDQGLQFLIQYYNGEERAKGNILERFSAQQFPDLHSELNLSSLELGDSALYFCASSGSGRGSDEQFFGPGTRLTVL.

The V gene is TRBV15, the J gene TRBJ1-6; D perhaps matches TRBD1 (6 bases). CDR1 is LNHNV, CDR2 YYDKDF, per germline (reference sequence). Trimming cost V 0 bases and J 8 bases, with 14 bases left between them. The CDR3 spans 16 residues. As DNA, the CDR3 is TGTGCCACCAGCAGAGACCCCAGGGGTTTGGATTCACCCCTCCACTTT. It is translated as CATSRDPRGLDSPLHF.

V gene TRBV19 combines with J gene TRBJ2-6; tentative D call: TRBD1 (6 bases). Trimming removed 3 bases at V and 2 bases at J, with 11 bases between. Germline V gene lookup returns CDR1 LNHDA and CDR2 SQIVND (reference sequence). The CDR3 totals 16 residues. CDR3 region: CASSIIGGAGANVLTF. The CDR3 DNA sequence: TGTGCCAGTAGTATCATAGGGGGAGCTGGGGCCAACGTCCTGACTTTC. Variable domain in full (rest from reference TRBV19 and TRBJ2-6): DGGITQSPKYLFRKEGQNVTLSCEQNLNHDAMYWYRQDPGQGLRLIYYSQIVNDFQKGDIAEGYSVSREKKESFPLTVTSAQKNPTAFYLCASSIIGGAGANVLTFGAGSRLTVL.

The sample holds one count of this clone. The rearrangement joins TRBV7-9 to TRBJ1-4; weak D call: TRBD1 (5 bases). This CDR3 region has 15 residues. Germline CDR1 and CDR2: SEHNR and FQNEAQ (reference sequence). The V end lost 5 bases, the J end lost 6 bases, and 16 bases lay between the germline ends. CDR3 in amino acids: CASSTRAGFDEKLFF. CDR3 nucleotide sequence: TGTGCCAGCAGCACCCGGGCAGGGTTTGATGAAAAACTGTTTTTT.

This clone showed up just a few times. The CDR3 DNA follows: TGTGCCAGCAGTCTTTTTGGGGCCCAACCCAAAGAGACCCAGTACTTC. It is translated as CASSLFGAQPKETQYF. The V call is TRBV2, the J call TRBJ2-5, with D perhaps TRBD1 (5 bases). Germline V lookup: CDR1 SNHLY, CDR2 FYNNEI. V lost 5 bases to trimming and J lost 3 bases, with 19 bases between them. This CDR3 is 16 amino acids long.

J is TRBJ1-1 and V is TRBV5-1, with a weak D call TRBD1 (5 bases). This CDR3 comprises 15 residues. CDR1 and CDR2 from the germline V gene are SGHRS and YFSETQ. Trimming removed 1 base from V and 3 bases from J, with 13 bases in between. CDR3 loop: CASSLLGQRDTEAFF. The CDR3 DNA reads TGCGCCAGCAGCTTGTTGGGGCAGCGGGACACTGAAGCTTTCTTT.

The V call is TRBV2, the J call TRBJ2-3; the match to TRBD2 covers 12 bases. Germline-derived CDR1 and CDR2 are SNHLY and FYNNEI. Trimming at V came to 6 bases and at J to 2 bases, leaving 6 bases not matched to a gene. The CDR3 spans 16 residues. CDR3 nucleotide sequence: TGTGCCAGCAGCCCCGGGACTAGCGGGTTCACAGATACGCAGTATTTT. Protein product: CASSPGTSGFTDTQYF.

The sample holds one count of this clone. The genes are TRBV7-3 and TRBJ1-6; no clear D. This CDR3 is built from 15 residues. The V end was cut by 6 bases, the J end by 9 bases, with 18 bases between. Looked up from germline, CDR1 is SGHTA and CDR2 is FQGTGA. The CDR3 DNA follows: TGTGCCAGCAGACTAAGGTCTGGGAGCGGTTCACCCCTCCACTTT. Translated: CASRLRSGSGSPLHF.

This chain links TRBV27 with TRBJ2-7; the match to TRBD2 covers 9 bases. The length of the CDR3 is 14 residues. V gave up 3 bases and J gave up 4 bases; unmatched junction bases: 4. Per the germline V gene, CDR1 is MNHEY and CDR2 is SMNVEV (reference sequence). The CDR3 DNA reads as TGTGCCAGCAGTTTGGGTAGCGGGGGTTACGAGCAGTACTTC. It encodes CASSLGSGGYEQYF.

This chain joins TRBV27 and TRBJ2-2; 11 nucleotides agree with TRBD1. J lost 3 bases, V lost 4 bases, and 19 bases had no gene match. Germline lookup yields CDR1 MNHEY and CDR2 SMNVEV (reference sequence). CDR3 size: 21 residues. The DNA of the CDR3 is TGTGCCAGCAGTTCTCCTACCTTCGGGACAGGGGGGTTTCAGTACACCGGGGAGCTGTTTTTT. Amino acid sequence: CASSSPTFGTGGFQYTGELFF.

CDR3 residues: CASRASGVPLEQYF. The CDR3 nucleotides are TGTGCCAGCAGGGCGAGCGGGGTTCCGTTGGAGCAGTACTTC. V gene TRBV27 combines with J gene TRBJ2-7; 7 bases match TRBD2. The CDR3 totals 14 residues. Per the germline V gene, CDR1 is MNHEY and CDR2 is SMNVEV (reference sequence). Losses at the gene ends were 6 bases for V and 7 bases for J; bases not matched to a gene: 12.

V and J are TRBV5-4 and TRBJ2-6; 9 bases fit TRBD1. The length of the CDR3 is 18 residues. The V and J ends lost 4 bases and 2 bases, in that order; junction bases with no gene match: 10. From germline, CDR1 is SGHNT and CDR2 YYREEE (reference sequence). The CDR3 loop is CASSPPGQGTAGANVLTF. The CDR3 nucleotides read TGTGCCAGCAGCCCGCCGGGACAGGGAACCGCTGGGGCCAACGTCCTGACTTTC. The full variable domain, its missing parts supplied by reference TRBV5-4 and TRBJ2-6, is ETGVTQSPTHLIKTRGQQVTLRCSSQSGHNTVSWYQQALGQGPQFIFQYYREEENGRGNFPPRFSGLQFPNYSSELNVNALELDDSALYLCASSPPGQGTAGANVLTFGAGSRLTVL.

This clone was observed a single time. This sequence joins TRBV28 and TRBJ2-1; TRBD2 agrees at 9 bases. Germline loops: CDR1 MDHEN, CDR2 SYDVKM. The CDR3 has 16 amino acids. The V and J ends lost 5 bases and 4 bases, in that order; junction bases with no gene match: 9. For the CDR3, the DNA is TGTGCCAGCAGTACCCATAGCGGGGGCGCGTACAATGAGCAGTTCTTC. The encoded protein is CASSTHSGGAYNEQFF. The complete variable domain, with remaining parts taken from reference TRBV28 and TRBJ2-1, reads DVKVTQSSRYLVKRTGEKVFLECVQDMDHENMFWYRQDPGLGLRLIYFSYDVKMKEKGDIPEGYSVSREKKERFSLILESASTNQTSMYLCASSTHSGGAYNEQFFGPGTRLTVL.

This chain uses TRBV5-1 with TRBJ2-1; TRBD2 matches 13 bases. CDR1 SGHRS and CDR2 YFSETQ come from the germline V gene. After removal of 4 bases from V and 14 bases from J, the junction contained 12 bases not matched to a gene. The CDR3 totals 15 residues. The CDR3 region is CASSPGLAGPTSEFF. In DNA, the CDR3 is TGCGCCAGCAGCCCGGGACTAGCGGGACCCACATCCGAGTTCTTC.

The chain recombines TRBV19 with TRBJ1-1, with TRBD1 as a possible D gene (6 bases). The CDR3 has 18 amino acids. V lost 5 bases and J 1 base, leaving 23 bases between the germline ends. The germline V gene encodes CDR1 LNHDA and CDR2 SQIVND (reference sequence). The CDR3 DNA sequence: TGTGCCAGTAGTCGTCCGCGGGGGGGGGCTCATTCGAACACTGAAGCTTTCTTT. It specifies CASSRPRGGAHSNTEAFF.

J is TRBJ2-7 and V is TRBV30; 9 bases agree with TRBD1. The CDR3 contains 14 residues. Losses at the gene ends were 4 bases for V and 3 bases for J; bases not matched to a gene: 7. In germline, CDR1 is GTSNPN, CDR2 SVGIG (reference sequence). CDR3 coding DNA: TGTGCCTGGACATGGACAGGGGAGCTCTACGAGCAGTACTTC. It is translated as CAWTWTGELYEQYF.

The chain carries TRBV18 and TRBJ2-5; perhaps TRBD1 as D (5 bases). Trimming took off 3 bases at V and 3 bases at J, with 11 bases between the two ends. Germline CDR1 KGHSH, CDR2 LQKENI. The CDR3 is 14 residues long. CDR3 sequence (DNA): TGTGCCAGCTCACCGACAGCGAGTGAAGAGACCCAGTACTTC. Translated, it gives CASSPTASEETQYF.

For the CDR3, the DNA is TGCGCCAGCAGCTTGGATCCTAGCGGGAGCTACAATGAGCAGTTCTTC. Translated: CASSLDPSGSYNEQFF. The rearrangement joins TRBV5-1 to TRBJ2-1; 10 bases agree with TRBD2. V lost 0 bases, J lost 3 bases, and 3 bases stayed unmatched. The germline gives CDR1 SGHRS, CDR2 YFSETQ. This CDR3 region has 16 residues.